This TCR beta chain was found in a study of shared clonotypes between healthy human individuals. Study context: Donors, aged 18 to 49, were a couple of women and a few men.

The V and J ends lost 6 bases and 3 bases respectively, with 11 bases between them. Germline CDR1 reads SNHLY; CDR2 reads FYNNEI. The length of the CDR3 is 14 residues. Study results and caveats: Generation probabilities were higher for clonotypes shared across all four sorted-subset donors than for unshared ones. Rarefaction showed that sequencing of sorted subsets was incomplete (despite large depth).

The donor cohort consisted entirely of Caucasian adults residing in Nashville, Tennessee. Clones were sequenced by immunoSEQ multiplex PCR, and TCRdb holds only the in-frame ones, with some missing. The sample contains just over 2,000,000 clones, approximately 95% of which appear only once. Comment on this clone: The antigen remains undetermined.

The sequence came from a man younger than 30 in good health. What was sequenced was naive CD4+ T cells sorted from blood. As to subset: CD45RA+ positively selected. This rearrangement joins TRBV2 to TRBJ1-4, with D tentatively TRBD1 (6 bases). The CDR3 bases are TGTGCCAGCAGATGGGGGGCAGCTAATGAAAAACTGTTTTTT. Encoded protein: CASRWGAANEKLFF.